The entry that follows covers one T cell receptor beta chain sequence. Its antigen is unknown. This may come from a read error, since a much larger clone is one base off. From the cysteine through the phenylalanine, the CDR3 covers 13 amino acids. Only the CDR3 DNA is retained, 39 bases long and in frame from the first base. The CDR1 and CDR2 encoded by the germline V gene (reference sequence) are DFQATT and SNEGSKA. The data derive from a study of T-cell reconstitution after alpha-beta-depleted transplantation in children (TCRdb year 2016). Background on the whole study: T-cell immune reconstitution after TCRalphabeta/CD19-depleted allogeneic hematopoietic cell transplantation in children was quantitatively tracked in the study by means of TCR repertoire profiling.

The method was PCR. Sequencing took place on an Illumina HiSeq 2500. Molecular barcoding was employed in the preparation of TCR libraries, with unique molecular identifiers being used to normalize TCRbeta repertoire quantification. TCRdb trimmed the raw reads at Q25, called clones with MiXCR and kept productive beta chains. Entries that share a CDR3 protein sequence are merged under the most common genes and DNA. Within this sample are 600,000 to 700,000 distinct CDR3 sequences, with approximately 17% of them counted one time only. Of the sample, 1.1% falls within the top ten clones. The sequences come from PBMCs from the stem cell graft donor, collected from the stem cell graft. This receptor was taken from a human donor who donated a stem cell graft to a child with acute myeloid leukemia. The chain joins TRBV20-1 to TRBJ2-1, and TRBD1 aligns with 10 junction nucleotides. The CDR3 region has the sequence CSADRGRYNAQFF. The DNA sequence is TGCAGTGCTGACAGGGGGCGCTACAATGCGCAGTTCTTC.